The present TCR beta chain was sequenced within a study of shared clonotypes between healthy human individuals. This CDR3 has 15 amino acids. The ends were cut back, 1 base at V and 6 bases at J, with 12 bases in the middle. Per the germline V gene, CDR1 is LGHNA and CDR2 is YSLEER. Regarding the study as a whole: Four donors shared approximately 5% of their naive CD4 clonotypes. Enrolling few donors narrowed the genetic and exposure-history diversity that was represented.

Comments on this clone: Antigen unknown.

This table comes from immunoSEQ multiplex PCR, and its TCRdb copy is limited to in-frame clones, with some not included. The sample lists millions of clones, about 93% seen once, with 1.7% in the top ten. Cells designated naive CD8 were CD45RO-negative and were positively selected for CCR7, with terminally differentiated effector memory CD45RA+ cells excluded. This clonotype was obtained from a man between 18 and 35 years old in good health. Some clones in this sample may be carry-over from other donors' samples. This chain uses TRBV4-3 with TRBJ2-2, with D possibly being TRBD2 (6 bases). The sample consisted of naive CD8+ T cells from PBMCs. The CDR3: CASSQGGGVAGELFF. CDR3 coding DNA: TGCGCCAGCAGCCAAGGAGGAGGGGTGGCCGGGGAGCTGTTTTTT.